A selection of T cell receptor beta chains follows, all from one sample in a study of OX40 agonist ivuxolimab in advanced cancers. Sequenced by immunoSEQ multiplex PCR; TCRdb stores in-frame clones only, minus some. The table lists about 17,000 clones, about 87% of them singletons. Here the sequenced sample was CD4+ or CD8+ T cells sorted from blood, taken in a trial of the OX40 agonist ivuxolimab. These receptors came from an adult with an advanced solid tumor such as melanoma, head and neck, liver or kidney cancer. Both conserved end residues are part of each CDR3. The order of the fields is D gene, clone size, J gene, V gene, CDR3 protein, CDR3 DNA. The D gene is left open where the match is weak. A clone size is listed for some rows: how often the clone was seen (once, few, many), or a class if it is expanded.

- - TRBJ2-3 TRBV4-1 CASSRGGKSTDTQYF TGCGCCAGCAGCCGTGGCGGGAAGAGCACAGATACGCAGTATTTT
- - TRBJ1-1 TRBV6-1 CASSEGGNFLNTEAFF TGTGCCAGCAGTGAAGGAGGGAACTTCCTGAACACTGAAGCTTTCTTT
- - TRBJ2-1 TRBV28 CASSFSGSGYNEQFF TGTGCCAGCAGTTTTAGCGGAAGCGGGTACAATGAGCAGTTCTTC
TRBD2 - TRBJ2-3 TRBV4-3 CASSQADSGSGLGTDTQYF TGCGCCAGCAGCCAAGCTGATAGCGGGAGCGGTCTAGGCACAGATACGCAGTATTTT
- medium-sized TRBJ2-2 TRBV4-1 CASSQDRGPELFF TGCGCCAGCAGCCAAGATCGGGGTCCGGAGCTGTTTTTT
TRBD1 - TRBJ2-7 TRBV7-9 CASSGQGGSYEQYF TGTGCCAGCAGCGGACAGGGGGGCTCCTACGAGCAGTACTTC
- few TRBJ1-1 TRBV5-6 CASSLRDTEAFF TGTGCCAGCAGCTTGAGGGACACTGAAGCTTTCTTT
- - TRBJ2-2 TRBV28 CASSYRYESGELFF TGTGCCAGCAGTTACAGGTACGAGTCCGGGGAGCTGTTTTTT
- - TRBJ1-1 TRBV7-2 CASSLTGTEAFF TGTGCCAGCAGCTTGACAGGAACTGAAGCTTTCTTT
TRBD2 - TRBJ2-1 TRBV11-2 CASPLAGLCWRGQFF TGTGCCAGCCCCTTAGCGGGACTTTGTTGGCGGGGGCAGTTCTTC
TRBD2 - TRBJ2-1 TRBV2 CASSPRRENEQFF TGTGCCAGCAGCCCCAGGCGGGAGAATGAGCAGTTCTTC
- - TRBJ2-7 TRBV28 CASILDGGYEQYF TGTGCCAGCATCCTCGACGGGGGCTACGAGCAGTACTTC
TRBD2 - TRBJ2-7 TRBV5-6 CASSPGTSGYEQYF TGTGCCAGCAGCCCCGGGACTAGCGGGTACGAGCAGTACTTC
- - TRBJ2-3 TRBV29-1 CSVEGGTDTQYF TGCAGCGTTGAAGGGGGAACAGATACGCAGTATTTT
- - TRBJ2-2 TRBV7-3 CASSFTGTGELFF TGTGCCAGCAGCTTTACGGGAACCGGGGAGCTGTTTTTT
TRBD2 - TRBJ2-7 TRBV6-5 CASSRTSGSKSEQYF TGTGCCAGCAGCCGAACTAGCGGGAGTAAATCCGAGCAGTACTTC
TRBD1 - TRBJ2-7 TRBV11-2 CASSLVGTGGDEQYF TGTGCCAGCAGCTTAGTTGGGACAGGGGGCGACGAGCAGTACTTC
- - TRBJ2-5 TRBV5-4 CASNGESQETQYF TGTGCCAGCAACGGGGAATCTCAAGAGACCCAGTACTTC
TRBD2 - TRBJ2-5 TRBV5-1 CASSLGALAGKETQYF TGCGCCAGCAGCTTGGGTGCGCTAGCGGGAAAAGAGACCCAGTACTTC
TRBD2 - TRBJ2-3 TRBV10-3 CAISESGVSGRFGSTDTQYF TGTGCCATCAGTGAGTCCGGGGTTAGCGGGAGATTCGGTAGCACAGATACGCAGTATTTT
- - TRBJ2-3 TRBV2 CASTGDGFTDTQYF TGTGCCAGCACTGGCGACGGGTTCACAGATACGCAGTATTTT
- once TRBJ1-4 TRBV6-1 CASSDRVLREKLFF TGTGCCAGCAGTGACAGGGTTTTAAGGGAAAAACTGTTTTTT
- - TRBJ2-7 TRBV20-1 CSARQSYEQYF TGCAGTGCTAGACAGAGCTACGAGCAGTACTTC
- few TRBJ2-7 TRBV7-7 CASSLESSYEQYF TGTGCTAGCAGCTTAGAAAGCTCCTACGAGCAGTACTTC
- - TRBJ2-1 TRBV4-1 CASSQLGGAPYNEQFF TGCGCCAGCAGCCAATTGGGGGGGGCCCCCTACAATGAGCAGTTCTTC
- - TRBJ2-1 TRBV27 CASSPQNYNEQFF TGTGCCAGCAGTCCTCAAAATTACAATGAGCAGTTCTTC
- - TRBJ2-6 TRBV28 CASSFRGTGANVLTF TGTGCCAGCAGTTTCCGGGGAACTGGGGCCAACGTCCTGACTTTC
TRBD2 - TRBJ2-5 TRBV27 CASSFSSGQETQYF TGTGCCAGCAGTTTCTCTAGCGGCCAAGAGACCCAGTACTTC
- - TRBJ1-3 TRBV7-5 CARSLGSGSGNTIYF TGTGCCAGAAGCTTAGGTTCGGGCTCTGGAAACACCATATATTTT
- - TRBJ2-3 TRBV7-2 CASSLLAVPSDTQYF TGTGCCAGCAGCTTATTGGCGGTACCATCAGATACGCAGTATTTT
TRBD2 - TRBJ2-7 TRBV2 CASSEALAGVYEQYF TGTGCCAGCAGTGAAGCACTAGCGGGGGTTTACGAGCAGTACTTC